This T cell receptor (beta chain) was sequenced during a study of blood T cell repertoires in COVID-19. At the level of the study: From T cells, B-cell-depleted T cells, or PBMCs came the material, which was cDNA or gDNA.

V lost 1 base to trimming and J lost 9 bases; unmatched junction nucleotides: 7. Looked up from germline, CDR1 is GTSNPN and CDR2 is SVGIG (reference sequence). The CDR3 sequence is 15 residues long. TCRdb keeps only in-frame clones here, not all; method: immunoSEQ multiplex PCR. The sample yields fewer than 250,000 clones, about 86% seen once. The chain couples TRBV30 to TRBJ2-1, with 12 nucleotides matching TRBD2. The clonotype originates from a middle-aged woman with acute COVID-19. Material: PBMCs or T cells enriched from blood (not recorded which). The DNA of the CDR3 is TGTGCCTGGAGTGGGCTAGCGGGAGGGCCGGGTGAGCAGTTCTTC. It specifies CAWSGLAGGPGEQFF.